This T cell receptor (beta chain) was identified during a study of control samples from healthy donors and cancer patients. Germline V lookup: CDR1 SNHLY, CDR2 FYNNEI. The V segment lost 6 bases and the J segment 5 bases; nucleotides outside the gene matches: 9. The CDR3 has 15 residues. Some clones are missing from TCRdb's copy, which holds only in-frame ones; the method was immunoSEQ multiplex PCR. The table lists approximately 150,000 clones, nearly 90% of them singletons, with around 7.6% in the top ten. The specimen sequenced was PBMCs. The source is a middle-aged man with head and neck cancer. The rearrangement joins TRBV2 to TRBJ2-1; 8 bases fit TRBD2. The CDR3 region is CASRETSAKNNEQFF. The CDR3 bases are TGTGCCAGCAGAGAGACTAGCGCGAAAAACAATGAGCAGTTCTTC.